The next 10 T cell receptor beta chains were all read from a single sample in a study of shared clonotypes between healthy human individuals. The protocol was immunoSEQ multiplex PCR, while the TCRdb copy is restricted to in-frame clones and leaves out a portion. The sample contains around 1.4 million clones, 97% to 99% of which appear only once. The sample was naive CD4+ T cells sorted from blood. Regarding subset: CD45RA+ positively selected. The receptors here all came from a man aged 25 to 45 in good health.

The V gene is TRBV6-6, the J gene TRBJ2-3; 15 nucleotides agree with TRBD2. The CDR3 covers 16 residues. The V and J ends lost 5 bases and 3 bases, in that order; junction bases with no gene match: 3. Germline V CDR1 and CDR2: MNHNY, SVGAGI (reference sequence). CDR3 in amino acids: CASSKGTSGGTDTQYF. The CDR3 DNA sequence: TGTGCCAGCAGTAAAGGGACTAGCGGGGGGACAGATACGCAGTATTTT.

J is TRBJ2-1 and V is TRBV27, with D hard to call. The ends were cut back, 5 bases at V and 6 bases at J, with 14 bases in the middle. This CDR3 spans 14 amino acids. Germline loops: CDR1 MNHEY, CDR2 SMNVEV (reference sequence). The CDR3, as DNA: TGTGCCAGCAGTCTCTTTATCGGAACCAATGAGCAGTTCTTC. Its translation: CASSLFIGTNEQFF.

V is TRBV9 and J is TRBJ2-1; TRBD1 agrees at 8 bases. The CDR3 is 16 amino acids. Germline V gives CDR1 SGDLS, CDR2 YYNGEE. Trimming removed 4 bases from V and 5 bases from J; junction bases left unmatched: 11. CDR3 protein: CASSRDGQGAHNEQFF. As DNA, the CDR3 is TGTGCCAGCAGCAGAGATGGACAGGGCGCCCACAATGAGCAGTTCTTC.

The rearrangement uses TRBV15 and TRBJ1-4; D perhaps matches TRBD1 (5 bases). V was trimmed by 8 bases and J by 7 bases, leaving 14 bases between them. This CDR3 spans 13 amino acids. Per germline, CDR1 LNHNV and CDR2 YYDKDF (reference sequence). The CDR3 DNA follows: TGTGCCACCGGGGGGTTCAGGAGTGAAAAACTGTTTTTT. Amino acids: CATGGFRSEKLFF.

This rearrangement joins TRBV7-9 to TRBJ2-7; 10 bases map to TRBD1. Trimming took 5 bases from V and 4 from J; bases not matched to a gene: 17. Germline values: CDR1 SEHNR, CDR2 FQNEAQ (reference sequence). The CDR3 extends over 18 amino acids. In nucleotides, the CDR3 is TGTGCCAGCAGCCCACGGGGGCCAGACAGGGGGCGCCGATACGAGCAGTACTTC. This sequence encodes CASSPRGPDRGRRYEQYF.

This clone was recorded only once. The chain recombines TRBV6-5 with TRBJ2-1, with 9 bases matching TRBD2. Per germline, CDR1 MNHEY and CDR2 SVGAGI. J was trimmed by 7 bases and V by 4 bases; bases with no gene match: 8. CDR3 length: 15 amino acids. The CDR3 sequence: CASSWAGGPGNEQFF. CDR3 nucleotide sequence: TGTGCCAGCAGTTGGGCGGGAGGGCCAGGGAATGAGCAGTTCTTC.

A word on this clone: This sample includes further DNA sequences coding for the same CDR3. V gene TRBV7-2 combines with J gene TRBJ2-3; D is unresolved. CDR1 is SGHTA, CDR2 FQGNSA, per germline. V was trimmed by 3 bases and J by 0 bases, leaving 1 base between them. The CDR3 is made up of 12 amino acids. The CDR3 loop reads CASSFSTDTQYF. CDR3 nucleotide sequence: TGTGCCAGCAGCTTTAGCACAGATACGCAGTATTTT.

This rearrangement joins TRBV7-2 to TRBJ2-4; D perhaps matches TRBD2 (6 bases). Germline CDR1 reads SGHTA; CDR2 reads FQGNSA. This CDR3 spans 16 amino acids. The V and J ends lost 2 bases and 1 base respectively, with 12 bases between them. CDR3 loop: CASSLYGGRAKNIQYF. The CDR3, as DNA: TGTGCCAGCAGCTTATACGGGGGTAGGGCCAAAAACATTCAGTACTTC. Together with reference TRBV7-2 and TRBJ2-4, the CDR3 gives the full variable domain: GAGVSQSPSNKVTEKGKDVELRCDPISGHTALYWYRQSLGQGLEFLIYFQGNSAPDKSGLPSDRFSAERTGGSVSTLTIQRTQQEDSAVYLCASSLYGGRAKNIQYFGAGTRLSVL.

The V gene is TRBV18, the J gene TRBJ2-1; perhaps D is TRBD1 or TRBD2 (5 bases each). The CDR3 contains 18 residues. V was clipped by 3 bases and J by 6 bases, with 24 bases between them. In germline, CDR1 is KGHSH, CDR2 LQKENI. The CDR3 bases are TGTGCCAGCTCACCGCTTGGAAGCCTTGGGACGGACCCCAATGAGCAGTTCTTC. Translated: CASSPLGSLGTDPNEQFF.

This clone occurred once. The gene calls are TRBV10-3 and TRBJ1-1; TRBD1 might be the D (6 bases). The germline CDR1 and CDR2 sequences are ENHRY and SYGVKD. V lost 4 bases, J lost 2 bases, and 8 bases lay in between. The CDR3 has 13 residues. The CDR3 sequence: CAISGTANTEAFF. The CDR3 DNA sequence: TGTGCCATCAGTGGGACAGCCAACACTGAAGCTTTCTTT.